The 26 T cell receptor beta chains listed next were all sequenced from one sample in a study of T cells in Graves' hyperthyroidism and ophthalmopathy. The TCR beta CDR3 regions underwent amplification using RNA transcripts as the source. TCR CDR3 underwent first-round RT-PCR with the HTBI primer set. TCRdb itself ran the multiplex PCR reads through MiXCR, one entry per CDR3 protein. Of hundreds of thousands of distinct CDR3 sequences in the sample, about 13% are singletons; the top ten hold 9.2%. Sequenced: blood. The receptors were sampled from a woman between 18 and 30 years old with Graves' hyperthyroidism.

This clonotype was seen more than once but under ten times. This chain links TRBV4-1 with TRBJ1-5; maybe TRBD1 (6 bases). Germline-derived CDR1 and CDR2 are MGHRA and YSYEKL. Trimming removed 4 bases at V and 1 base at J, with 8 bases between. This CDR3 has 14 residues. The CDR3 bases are TGCGCCAGCAGCCGGGGGGCAAGCAATCAGCCCCAGCATTTT. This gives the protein CASSRGASNQPQHF.

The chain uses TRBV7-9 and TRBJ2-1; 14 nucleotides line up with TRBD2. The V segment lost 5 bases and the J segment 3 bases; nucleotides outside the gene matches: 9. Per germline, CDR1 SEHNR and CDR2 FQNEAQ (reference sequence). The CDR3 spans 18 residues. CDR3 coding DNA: TGTGCCAGCAGCCCTGGGACTAGCGGGGGTACCGTCTACAATGAGCAGTTCTTC. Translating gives CASSPGTSGGTVYNEQFF.

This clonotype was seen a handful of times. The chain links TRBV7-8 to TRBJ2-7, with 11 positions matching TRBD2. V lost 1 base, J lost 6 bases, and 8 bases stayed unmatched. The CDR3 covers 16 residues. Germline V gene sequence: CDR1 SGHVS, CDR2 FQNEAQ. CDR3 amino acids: CASSLVETSGIPEQYF. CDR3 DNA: TGTGCCAGCAGCTTAGTCGAGACTAGCGGGATTCCCGAGCAGTACTTC. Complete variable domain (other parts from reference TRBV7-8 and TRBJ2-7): GAGVSQSPRYKVAKRGQDVALRCDPISGHVSLFWYQQALGQGPEFLTYFQNEAQLDKSGLPSDRFFAERPEGSVSTLKIQRTQQEDSAVYLCASSLVETSGIPEQYFGPGTRLTVT.

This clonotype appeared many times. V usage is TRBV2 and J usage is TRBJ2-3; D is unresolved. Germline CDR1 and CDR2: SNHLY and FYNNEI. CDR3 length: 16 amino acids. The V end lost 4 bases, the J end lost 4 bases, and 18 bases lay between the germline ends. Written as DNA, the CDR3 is TGTGCCAGCAGTGCCCACGGACCCCAGGCCCCAGATACGCAGTATTTT. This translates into CASSAHGPQAPDTQYF. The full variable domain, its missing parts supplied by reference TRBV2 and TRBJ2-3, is EPEVTQTPSHQVTQMGQEVILRCVPISNHLYFYWYRQILGQKVEFLVSFYNNEISEKSEIFDDQFSVERPDGSNFTLKIRSTKLEDSAMYFCASSAHGPQAPDTQYFGPGTRLTVL.

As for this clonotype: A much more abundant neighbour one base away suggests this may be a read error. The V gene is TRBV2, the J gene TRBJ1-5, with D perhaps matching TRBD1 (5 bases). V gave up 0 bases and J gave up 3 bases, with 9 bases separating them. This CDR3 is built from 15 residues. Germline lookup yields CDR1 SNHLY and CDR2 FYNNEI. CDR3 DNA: TGTGCCAGCAGTGAAGCGGGGCATGTCAATCAGCCCCAGCATTTT. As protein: CASSEAGHVNQPQHF. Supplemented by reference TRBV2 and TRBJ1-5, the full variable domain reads EPEVTQTPSHQVTQMGQEVILRCVPISNHLYFYWYRQILGQKVEFLVSFYNNEISEKSEIFDDQFSVERPDGSNFTLKIRSTKLEDSAMYFCASSEAGHVNQPQHFGDGTRLSIL.

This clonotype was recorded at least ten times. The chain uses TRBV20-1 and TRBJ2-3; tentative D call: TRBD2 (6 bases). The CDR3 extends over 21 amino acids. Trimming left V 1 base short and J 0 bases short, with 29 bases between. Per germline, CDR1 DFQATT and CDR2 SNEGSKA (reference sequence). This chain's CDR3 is CSARAGSVEAGQFISTDTQYF. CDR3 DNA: TGCAGTGCTAGAGCAGGGTCCGTTGAGGCGGGGCAATTTATTAGCACAGATACGCAGTATTTT.

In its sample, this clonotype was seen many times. The CDR3 DNA sequence: TGCAGTGCTTCGACTAGCGGGATGTCCTACGAGCAGTACTTC. It codes for CSASTSGMSYEQYF. The chain is built from TRBV20-1 and TRBJ2-7; TRBD2 aligns across 11 bases. This CDR3 contains 14 residues. The germline gives CDR1 DFQATT, CDR2 SNEGSKA (reference sequence). J gave up 1 base and V 5 bases, and 4 bases lay outside the gene matches.

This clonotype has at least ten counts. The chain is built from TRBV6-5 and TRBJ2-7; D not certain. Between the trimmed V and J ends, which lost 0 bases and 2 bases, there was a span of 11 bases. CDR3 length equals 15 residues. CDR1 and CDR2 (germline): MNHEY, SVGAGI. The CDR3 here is CASSYSRHTTYEQYF. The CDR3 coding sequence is TGTGCCAGCAGTTACTCGAGACACACTACCTACGAGCAGTACTTC.

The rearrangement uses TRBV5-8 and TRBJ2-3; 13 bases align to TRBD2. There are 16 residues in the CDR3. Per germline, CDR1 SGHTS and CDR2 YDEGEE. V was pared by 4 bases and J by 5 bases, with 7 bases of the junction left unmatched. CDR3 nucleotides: TGTGCCAGCAGCAGACTAGCGGGAGGTAGTGAAGATACGCAGTATTTT. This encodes CASSRLAGGSEDTQYF.

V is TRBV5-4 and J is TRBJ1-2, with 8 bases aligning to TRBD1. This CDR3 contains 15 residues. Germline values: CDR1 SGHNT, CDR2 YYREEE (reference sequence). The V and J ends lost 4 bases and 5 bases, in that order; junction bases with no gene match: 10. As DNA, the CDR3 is TGTGCCAGCAGCGGGGCTGGGCAGGGGGCATATGGCTACACCTTC. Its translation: CASSGAGQGAYGYTF.

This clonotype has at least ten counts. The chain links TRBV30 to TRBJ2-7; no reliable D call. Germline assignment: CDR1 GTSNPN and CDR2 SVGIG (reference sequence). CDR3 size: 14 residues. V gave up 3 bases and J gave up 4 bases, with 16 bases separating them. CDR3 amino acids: CAWRNVLSSYEQYF. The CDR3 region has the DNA TGTGCCTGGAGGAATGTGTTAAGTTCTTACGAGCAGTACTTC. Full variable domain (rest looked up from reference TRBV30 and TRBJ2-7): SQTIHQWPATLVQPVGSPLSLECTVEGTSNPNLYWYRQAAGRGLQLLFYSVGIGQISSEVPQNLSASRPQDRQFILSSKKLLLSDSGFYLCAWRNVLSSYEQYFGPGTRLTVT.

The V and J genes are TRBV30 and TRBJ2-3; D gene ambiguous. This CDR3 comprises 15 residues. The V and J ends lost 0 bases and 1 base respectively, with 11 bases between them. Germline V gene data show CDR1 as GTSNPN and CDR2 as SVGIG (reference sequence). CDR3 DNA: TGTGCCTGGAGTGTAGGGATCGACCGCACAGATACGCAGTATTTT. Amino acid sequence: CAWSVGIDRTDTQYF.

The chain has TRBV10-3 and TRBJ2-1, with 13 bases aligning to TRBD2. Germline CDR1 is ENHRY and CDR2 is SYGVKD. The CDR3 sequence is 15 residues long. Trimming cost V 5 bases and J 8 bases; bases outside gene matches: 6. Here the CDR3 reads CAISPGTSGIHEQFF. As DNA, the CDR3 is TGTGCCATCAGTCCCGGGACTAGCGGGATCCATGAGCAGTTCTTC.

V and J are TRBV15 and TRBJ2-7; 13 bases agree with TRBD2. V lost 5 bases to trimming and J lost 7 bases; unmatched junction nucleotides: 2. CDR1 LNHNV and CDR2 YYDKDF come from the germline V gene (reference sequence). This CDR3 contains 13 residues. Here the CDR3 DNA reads TGTGCCACCAGCGGACTAGCGGGAGAAGAGCAGTACTTC. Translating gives CATSGLAGEEQYF.

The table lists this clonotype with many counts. In DNA, the CDR3 is TGTGCCTGGAGTAATACGTATGGCTACACCTTC. Its protein is CAWSNTYGYTF. This chain uses TRBV30 with TRBJ1-2; D not certain. Trimming took 2 bases from V and 5 from J, leaving 6 bases between them. Germline lookup yields CDR1 GTSNPN and CDR2 SVGIG (reference sequence). The CDR3 length is 11 residues.

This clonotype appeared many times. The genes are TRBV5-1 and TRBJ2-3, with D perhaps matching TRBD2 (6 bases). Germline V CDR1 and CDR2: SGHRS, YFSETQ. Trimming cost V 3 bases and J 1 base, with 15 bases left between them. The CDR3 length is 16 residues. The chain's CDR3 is CASSSRRGGGTDTQYF. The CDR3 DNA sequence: TGCGCCAGCAGCTCACGACGCGGCGGGGGCACAGATACGCAGTATTTT. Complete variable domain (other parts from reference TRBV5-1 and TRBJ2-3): KAGVTQTPRYLIKTRGQQVTLSCSPISGHRSVSWYQQTPGQGLQFLFEYFSETQRNKGNFPGRFSGRQFSNSRSEMNVSTLELGDSALYLCASSSRRGGGTDTQYFGPGTRLTVL.

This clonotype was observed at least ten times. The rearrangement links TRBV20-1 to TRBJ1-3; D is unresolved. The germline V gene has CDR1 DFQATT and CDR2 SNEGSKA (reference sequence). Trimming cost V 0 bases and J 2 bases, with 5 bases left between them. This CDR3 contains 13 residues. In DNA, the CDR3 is TGCAGTGCTAGAGAAAGTACTGGAAACACCATATATTTT. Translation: CSARESTGNTIYF.

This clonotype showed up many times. CDR3 sequence: CASSLFRVLSSSYEQYF. The CDR3 DNA sequence: TGTGCCAGCAGTTTATTCCGGGTGCTCTCGAGCTCCTACGAGCAGTACTTC. This chain links TRBV28 with TRBJ2-7; no firm D call. V lost 1 base to trimming and J lost 0 bases, with 16 bases between them. The CDR3 has 17 residues. Per the germline V gene, CDR1 is MDHEN and CDR2 is SYDVKM.

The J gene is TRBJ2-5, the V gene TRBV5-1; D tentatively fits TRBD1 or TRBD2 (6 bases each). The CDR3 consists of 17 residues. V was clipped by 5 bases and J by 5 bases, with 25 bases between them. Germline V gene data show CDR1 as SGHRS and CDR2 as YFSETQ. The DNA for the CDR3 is TGCGCCAGCAGACGCGATAGTACAGGGAGGCGATGGGAGACCCAGTACTTC. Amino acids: CASRRDSTGRRWETQYF.

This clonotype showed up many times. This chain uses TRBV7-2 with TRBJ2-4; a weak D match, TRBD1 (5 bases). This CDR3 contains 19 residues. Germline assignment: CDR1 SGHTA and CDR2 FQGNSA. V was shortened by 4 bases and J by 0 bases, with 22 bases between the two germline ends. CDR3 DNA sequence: TGTGCCAGCAGCTGGGTAGGAAACAGGTTTATCATAGCCAAAAACATTCAGTACTTC. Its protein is CASSWVGNRFIIAKNIQYF.

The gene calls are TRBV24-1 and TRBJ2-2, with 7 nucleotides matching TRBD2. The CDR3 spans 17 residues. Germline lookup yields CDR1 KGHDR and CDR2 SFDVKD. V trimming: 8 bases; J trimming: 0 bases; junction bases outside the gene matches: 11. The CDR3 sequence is CATNGGGRHSNTGELFF. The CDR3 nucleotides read TGTGCCACCAATGGTGGCGGGAGACACTCGAACACCGGGGAGCTGTTTTTT.

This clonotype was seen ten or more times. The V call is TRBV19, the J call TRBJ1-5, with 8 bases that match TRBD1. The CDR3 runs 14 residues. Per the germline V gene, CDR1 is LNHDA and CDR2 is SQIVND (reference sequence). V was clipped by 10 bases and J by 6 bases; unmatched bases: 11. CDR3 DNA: TGTGCCACCGATCGGGACAGGAGTGGTCAGCCCCAGCATTTT. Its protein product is CATDRDRSGQPQHF.

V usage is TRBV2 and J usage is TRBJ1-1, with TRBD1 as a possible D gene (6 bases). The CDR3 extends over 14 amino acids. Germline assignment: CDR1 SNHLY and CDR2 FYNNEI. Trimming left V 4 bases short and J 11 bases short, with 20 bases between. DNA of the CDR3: TGTGCCAGCAGTGCCCGGGAACAGGGCGGCGGGGCTTTCTTT. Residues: CASSAREQGGGAFF.

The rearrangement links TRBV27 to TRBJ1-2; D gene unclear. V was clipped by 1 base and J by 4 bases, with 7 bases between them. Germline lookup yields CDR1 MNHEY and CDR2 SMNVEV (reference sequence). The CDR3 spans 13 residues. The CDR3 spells CASSLYEGYGYTF. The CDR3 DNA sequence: TGTGCCAGCAGTTTATATGAAGGCTATGGCTACACCTTC.

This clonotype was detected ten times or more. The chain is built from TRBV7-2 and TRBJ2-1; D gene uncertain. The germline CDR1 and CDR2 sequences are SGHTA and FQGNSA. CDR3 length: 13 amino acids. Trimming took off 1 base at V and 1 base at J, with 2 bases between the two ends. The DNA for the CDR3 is TGTGCCAGCAGCTTAGTTTCCTACAATGAGCAGTTCTTC. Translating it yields CASSLVSYNEQFF. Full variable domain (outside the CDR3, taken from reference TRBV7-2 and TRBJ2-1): GAGVSQSPSNKVTEKGKDVELRCDPISGHTALYWYRQSLGQGLEFLIYFQGNSAPDKSGLPSDRFSAERTGGSVSTLTIQRTQQEDSAVYLCASSLVSYNEQFFGPGTRLTVL.

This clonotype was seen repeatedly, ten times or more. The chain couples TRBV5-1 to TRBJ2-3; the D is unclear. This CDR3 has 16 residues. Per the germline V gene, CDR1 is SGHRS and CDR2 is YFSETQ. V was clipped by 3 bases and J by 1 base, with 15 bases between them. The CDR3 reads CASSSLSNTRTDTQYF. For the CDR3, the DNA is TGCGCCAGCAGCTCCCTGTCCAACACCCGCACAGATACGCAGTATTTT.